These 9 T cell receptor beta chains share one sample of origin, sequenced in a study of CD8+CD57+ T cells in acquired aplastic anemia. Profiling that covered TCR beta VDJ and CDR3 relied on genomic DNA as its template. TCRdb ran MiXCR on the reads and lists one entry per CDR3 protein. The table records just over 200,000 distinct CDR3 sequences, 60% to 80% of them present only once. Patients chosen for sequencing had CD8+CD57+ cells that had expanded, as shown by flow cytometry. The sequenced sample consisted of sorted CD4+, CD8+, or CD8+CD57+ T cells (not recorded which) from PBMCs. These receptors all come from a human donor with aplastic anemia.

The chain uses TRBV7-9 and TRBJ1-6, with TRBD1 identical over 8 bases. In germline, CDR1 is SEHNR, CDR2 FQNEAQ (reference sequence). J was trimmed by 6 bases and V by 5 bases; bases with no gene match: 9. The CDR3 length is 16 residues. For the CDR3, the DNA is TGTGCCAGCAGCAACAACAGGGGGTCTAGTAATTCACCCCTCCACTTT. This encodes CASSNNRGSSNSPLHF.

V and J are TRBV15 and TRBJ1-4, with D possibly matching TRBD1 (5 bases). V was cut by 6 bases and J by 5 bases, with 16 bases left in between. This CDR3 has 15 amino acids. Looked up from germline, CDR1 is LNHNV and CDR2 is YYDKDF (reference sequence). The CDR3: CATSLRRGPNEKLFF. In DNA, the CDR3 is TGTGCCACCAGTCTACGTCGGGGACCGAATGAAAAACTGTTTTTT.

This clonotype was counted many times. The chain recombines TRBV20-1 with TRBJ2-2; 8 bases are shared with TRBD1. The CDR3 loop spans 16 amino acids. CDR1 and CDR2 (germline): DFQATT, SNEGSKA (reference sequence). With V trimmed by 0 bases and J by 3 bases, 6 bases remained unmatched. The CDR3 DNA is TGCAGTGCTAGAGACCAGGAGACAGGGGACACCGGGGAGCTGTTTTTT. Translating it yields CSARDQETGDTGELFF.

The chain combines TRBV7-6 with TRBJ2-5, with D perhaps matching TRBD2 (6 bases). Per germline, CDR1 SGHVS and CDR2 FNYEAQ. Trimming took 1 base from V and 3 from J, leaving 12 bases between them. The CDR3 is made up of 15 amino acids. CDR3 coding DNA: TGTGCCAGCAGCTTAGTTGGTGGAGGGGAAGAGACCCAGTACTTC. Amino acid sequence: CASSLVGGGEETQYF. Complete variable domain (other parts from reference TRBV7-6 and TRBJ2-5): GAGVSQSPRYKVTKRGQDVALRCDPISGHVSLYWYRQALGQGPEFLTYFNYEAQQDKSGLPNDRFSAERPEGSISTLTIQRTEQRDSAMYRCASSLVGGGEETQYFGPGTRLLVL.

The rearrangement links TRBV15 to TRBJ2-3; D gene uncertain. The CDR3 covers 16 residues. Per the germline V gene, CDR1 is LNHNV and CDR2 is YYDKDF (reference sequence). Trimming removed 3 bases at V and 0 bases at J, with 13 bases between. The CDR3 loop reads CATSSAIYASTDTQYF. In DNA form, the CDR3 reads TGTGCCACCAGCAGTGCGATTTACGCTAGCACAGATACGCAGTATTTT.

This clonotype came up many times. The gene calls are TRBV19 and TRBJ2-3; 9 nucleotides agree with TRBD2. The germline V gene has CDR1 LNHDA and CDR2 SQIVND (reference sequence). Trimming at V came to 0 bases and at J to 2 bases, leaving 3 bases not matched to a gene. The CDR3 is made up of 16 amino acids. CDR3 loop: CASSIDLAGITDTQYF. The CDR3 DNA reads TGTGCCAGTAGTATAGACCTAGCGGGAATCACAGATACGCAGTATTTT.

The gene calls are TRBV7-2 and TRBJ2-1; D not certain. Germline V lookup: CDR1 SGHTA, CDR2 FQGNSA. The CDR3 consists of 13 residues. Between the trimmed V and J ends, which lost 2 bases and 4 bases, there was a span of 6 bases. Here the CDR3 reads CASSLQLYNEQFF. The CDR3 DNA reads TGTGCCAGCAGCTTACAGTTATACAATGAGCAGTTCTTC.

The V call is TRBV2, the J call TRBJ1-5; TRBD1 is a possible D gene (5 bases). V lost 4 bases and J lost 7, with 8 bases in between. CDR1 and CDR2 from the germline V gene are SNHLY and FYNNEI. The length of the CDR3 is 12 residues. CDR3 protein: CASSGGRQPQHF. The DNA for the CDR3 is TGTGCCAGCAGTGGGGGGAGGCAGCCCCAGCATTTT.

A note on this clonotype: This may stem from a read error, because a much larger clone lies one nucleotide away. Given the absence of the conserved phenylalanine or tryptophan at the CDR3 end, a read error is likely. The V call is TRBV6-5, the J call TRBJ1-1; D is perhaps TRBD1 (6 bases). This CDR3 region has 14 residues. CDR1 is MNHEY and CDR2 is SVGAGI in the germline V gene. The ends were cut back, 4 bases at V and 1 base at J, with 10 bases in the middle. The CDR3: CASSWHRENTEAFL. In DNA form, the CDR3 reads TGTGCCAGCAGTTGGCACAGGGAGAACACTGAAGCTTTCCTT.